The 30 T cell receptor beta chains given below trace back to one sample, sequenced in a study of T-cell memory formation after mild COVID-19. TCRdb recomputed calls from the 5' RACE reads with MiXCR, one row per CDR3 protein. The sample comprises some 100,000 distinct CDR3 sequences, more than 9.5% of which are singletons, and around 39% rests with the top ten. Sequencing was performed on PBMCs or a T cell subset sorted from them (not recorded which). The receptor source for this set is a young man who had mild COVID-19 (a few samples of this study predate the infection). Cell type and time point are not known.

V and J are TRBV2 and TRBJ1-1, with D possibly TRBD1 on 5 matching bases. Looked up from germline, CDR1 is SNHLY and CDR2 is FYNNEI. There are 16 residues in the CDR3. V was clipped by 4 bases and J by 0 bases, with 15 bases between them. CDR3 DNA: TGTGCCAGCAGTGTGAGGTCAGGGAGGATGAACACTGAAGCTTTCTTT. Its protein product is CASSVRSGRMNTEAFF. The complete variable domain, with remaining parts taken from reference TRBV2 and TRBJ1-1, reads EPEVTQTPSHQVTQMGQEVILRCVPISNHLYFYWYRQILGQKVEFLVSFYNNEISEKSEIFDDQFSVERPDGSNFTLKIRSTKLEDSAMYFCASSVRSGRMNTEAFFGQGTRLTVV.

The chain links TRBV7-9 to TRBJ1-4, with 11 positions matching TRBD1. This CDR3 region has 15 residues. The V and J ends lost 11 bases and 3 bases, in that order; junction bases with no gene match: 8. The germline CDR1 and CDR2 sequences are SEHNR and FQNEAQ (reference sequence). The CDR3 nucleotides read TGTGCCTCCGGGACAGGGGGTATAGCTAATGAAAAACTGTTTTTT. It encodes CASGTGGIANEKLFF.

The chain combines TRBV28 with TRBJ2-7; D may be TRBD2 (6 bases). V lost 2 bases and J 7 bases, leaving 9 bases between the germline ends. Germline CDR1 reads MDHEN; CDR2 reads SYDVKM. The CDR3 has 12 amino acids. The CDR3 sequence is CASSLGGLEQYV. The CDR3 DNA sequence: TGTGCCAGCAGTTTAGGAGGGTTGGAGCAGTACGTC.

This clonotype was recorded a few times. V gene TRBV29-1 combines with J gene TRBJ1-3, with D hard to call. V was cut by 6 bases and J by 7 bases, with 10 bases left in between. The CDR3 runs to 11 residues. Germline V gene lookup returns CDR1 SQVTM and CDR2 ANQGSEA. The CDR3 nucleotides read TGCAGCGTACCGTTGGCGAACACCATATATTTT. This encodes CSVPLANTIYF.

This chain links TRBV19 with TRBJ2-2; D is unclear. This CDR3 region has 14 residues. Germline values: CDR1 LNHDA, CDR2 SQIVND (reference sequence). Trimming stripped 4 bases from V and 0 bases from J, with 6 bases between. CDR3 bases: TGTGCCAGTAGTACTCGACCGAACACCGGGGAGCTGTTTTTT. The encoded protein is CASSTRPNTGELFF.

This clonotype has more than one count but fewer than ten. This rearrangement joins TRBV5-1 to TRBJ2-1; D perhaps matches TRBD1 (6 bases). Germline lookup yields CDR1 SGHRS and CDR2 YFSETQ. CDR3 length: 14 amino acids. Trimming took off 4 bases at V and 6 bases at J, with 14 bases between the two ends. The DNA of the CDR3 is TGCGCCAGCAGCAGTCCCACAGGGCGCAATGAGCAGTTCTTC. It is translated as CASSSPTGRNEQFF.

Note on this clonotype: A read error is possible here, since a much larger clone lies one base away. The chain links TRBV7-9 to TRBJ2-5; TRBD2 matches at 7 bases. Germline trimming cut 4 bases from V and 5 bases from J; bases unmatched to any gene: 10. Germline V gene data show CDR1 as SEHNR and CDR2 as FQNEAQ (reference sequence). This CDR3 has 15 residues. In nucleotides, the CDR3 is TGTGCCAGCAGCTCCCCCCGCGGGGGTGAGGAGACCCAGTACTTC. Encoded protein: CASSSPRGGEETQYF.

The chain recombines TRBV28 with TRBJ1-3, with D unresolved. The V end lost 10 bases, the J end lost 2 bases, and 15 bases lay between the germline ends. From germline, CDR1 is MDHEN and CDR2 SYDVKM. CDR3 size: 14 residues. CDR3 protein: CAISPEAPGNTIYF. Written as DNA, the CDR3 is TGTGCCATCTCTCCGGAGGCACCTGGAAACACCATATATTTT.

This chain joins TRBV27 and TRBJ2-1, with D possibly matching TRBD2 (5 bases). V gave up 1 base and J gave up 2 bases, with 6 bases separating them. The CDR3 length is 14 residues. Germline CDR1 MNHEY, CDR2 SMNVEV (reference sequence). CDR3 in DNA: TGTGCCAGCAGTTTATTCGGGGCCTACAATGAGCAGTTCTTC. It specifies CASSLFGAYNEQFF.

In nucleotides, the CDR3 is TGCGCCAGCAGCCCCTCGGCGGGGGGGGGCAATGAGCAGTTCTTC. Its translation is CASSPSAGGGNEQFF. The chain has TRBV4-1 and TRBJ2-1; 9 positions match TRBD2. CDR3 length: 15 amino acids. Germline V lookup: CDR1 MGHRA, CDR2 YSYEKL. Trimming removed 4 bases from V and 6 bases from J; junction bases left unmatched: 7.

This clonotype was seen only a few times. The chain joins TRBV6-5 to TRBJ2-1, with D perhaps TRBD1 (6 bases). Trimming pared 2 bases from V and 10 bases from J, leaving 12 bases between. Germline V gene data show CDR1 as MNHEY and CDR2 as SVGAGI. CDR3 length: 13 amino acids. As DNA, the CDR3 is TGTGCCAGCAGTTACGGGGGCCAGCTAGAGCAGTTCTTC. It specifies CASSYGGQLEQFF.

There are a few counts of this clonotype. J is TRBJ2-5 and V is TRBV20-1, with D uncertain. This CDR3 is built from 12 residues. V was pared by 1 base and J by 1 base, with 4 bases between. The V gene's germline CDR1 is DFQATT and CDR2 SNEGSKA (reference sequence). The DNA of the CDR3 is TGCAGTGCTAGAGGATCCCAAGAGACCCAGTACTTC. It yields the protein CSARGSQETQYF.

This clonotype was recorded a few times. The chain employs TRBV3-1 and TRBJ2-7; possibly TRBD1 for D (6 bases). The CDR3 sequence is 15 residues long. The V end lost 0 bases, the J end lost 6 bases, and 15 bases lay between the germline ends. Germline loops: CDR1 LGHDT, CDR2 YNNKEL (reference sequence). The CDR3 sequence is CASSQDRWTRGEQYF. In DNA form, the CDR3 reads TGTGCCAGCAGCCAAGATAGGTGGACCAGGGGCGAGCAGTACTTC.

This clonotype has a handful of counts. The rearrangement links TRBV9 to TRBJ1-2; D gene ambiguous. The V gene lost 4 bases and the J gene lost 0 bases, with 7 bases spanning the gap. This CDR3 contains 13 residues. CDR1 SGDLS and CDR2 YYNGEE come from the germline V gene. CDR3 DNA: TGTGCCAGCAGCCCCACAACTAACTATGGCTACACCTTC. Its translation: CASSPTTNYGYTF.

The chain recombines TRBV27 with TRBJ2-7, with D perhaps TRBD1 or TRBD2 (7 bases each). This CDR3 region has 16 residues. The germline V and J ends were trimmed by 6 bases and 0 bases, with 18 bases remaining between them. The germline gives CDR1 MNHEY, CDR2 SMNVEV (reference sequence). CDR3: CASSPGGVPGSYEQYV. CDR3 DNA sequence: TGTGCCAGCAGCCCAGGGGGGGTCCCGGGCTCCTACGAGCAGTACGTC.

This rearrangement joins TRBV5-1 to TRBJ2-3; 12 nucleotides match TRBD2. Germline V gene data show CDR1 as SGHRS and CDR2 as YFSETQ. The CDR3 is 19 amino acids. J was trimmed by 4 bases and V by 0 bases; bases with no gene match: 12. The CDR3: CASSLEASGGAGTSDTQYF. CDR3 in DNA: TGCGCCAGCAGCTTGGAAGCTAGCGGGGGGGCCGGTACTTCAGATACGCAGTATTTT.

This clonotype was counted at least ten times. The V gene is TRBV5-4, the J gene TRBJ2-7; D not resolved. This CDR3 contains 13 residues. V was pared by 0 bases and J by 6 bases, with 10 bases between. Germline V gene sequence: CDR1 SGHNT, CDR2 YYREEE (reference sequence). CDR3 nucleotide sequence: TGTGCCAGCAGCTTGGAACACGCGAGCGAGCAGTACTTC. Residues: CASSLEHASEQYF.

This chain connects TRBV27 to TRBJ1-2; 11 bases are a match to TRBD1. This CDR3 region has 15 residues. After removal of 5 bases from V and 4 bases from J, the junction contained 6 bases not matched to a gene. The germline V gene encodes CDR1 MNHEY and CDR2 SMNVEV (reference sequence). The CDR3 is CASSHGTGGLYGYTF. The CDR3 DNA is TGTGCCAGCAGTCACGGGACAGGGGGTCTCTATGGCTACACCTTC.

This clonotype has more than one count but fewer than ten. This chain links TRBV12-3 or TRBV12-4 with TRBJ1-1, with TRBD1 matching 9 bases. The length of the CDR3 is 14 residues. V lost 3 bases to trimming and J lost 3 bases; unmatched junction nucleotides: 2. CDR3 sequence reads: CASSFDRGYTEAFF. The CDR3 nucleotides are TGTGCCAGCAGTTTTGACAGGGGGTACACTGAAGCTTTCTTT.

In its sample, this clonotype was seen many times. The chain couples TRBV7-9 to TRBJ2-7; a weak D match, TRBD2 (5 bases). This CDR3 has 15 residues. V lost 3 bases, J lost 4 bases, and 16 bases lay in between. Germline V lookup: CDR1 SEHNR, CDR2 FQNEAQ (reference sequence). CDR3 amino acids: CASSLGWGASYEQYF. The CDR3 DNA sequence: TGTGCCAGCAGCTTGGGATGGGGAGCGTCGTACGAGCAGTACTTC.

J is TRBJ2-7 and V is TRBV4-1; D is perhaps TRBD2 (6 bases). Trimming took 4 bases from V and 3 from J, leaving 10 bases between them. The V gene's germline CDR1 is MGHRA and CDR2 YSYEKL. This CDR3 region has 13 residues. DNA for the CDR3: TGCGCCAGCAGCCGGGGACTTCTCTACGAGCAGTACGTC. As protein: CASSRGLLYEQYV.

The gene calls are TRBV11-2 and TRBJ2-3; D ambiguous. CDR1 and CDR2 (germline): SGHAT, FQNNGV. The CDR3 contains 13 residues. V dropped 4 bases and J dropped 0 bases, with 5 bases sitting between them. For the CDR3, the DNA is TGTGCCAGCAGCTCCCTTAGCACAGATACGCAGTATTTT. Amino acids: CASSSLSTDTQYF.

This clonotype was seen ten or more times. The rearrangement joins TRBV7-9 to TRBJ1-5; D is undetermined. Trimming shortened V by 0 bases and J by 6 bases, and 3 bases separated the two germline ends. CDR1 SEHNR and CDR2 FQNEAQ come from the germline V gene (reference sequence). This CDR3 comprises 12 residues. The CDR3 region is CASSLAGQPQHF. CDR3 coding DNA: TGTGCCAGCAGCTTAGCTGGTCAGCCCCAGCATTTT. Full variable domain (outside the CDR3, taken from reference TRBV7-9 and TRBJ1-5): DTGVSQNPRHKITKRGQNVTFRCDPISEHNRLYWYRQTLGQGPEFLTYFQNEAQLEKSRLLSDRFSAERPKGSFSTLEIQRTEQGDSAMYLCASSLAGQPQHFGDGTRLSIL.

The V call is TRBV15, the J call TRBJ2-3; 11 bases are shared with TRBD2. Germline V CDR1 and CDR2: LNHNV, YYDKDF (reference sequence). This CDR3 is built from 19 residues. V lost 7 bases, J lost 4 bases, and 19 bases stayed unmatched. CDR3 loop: CATTPDTVTSGVVADTQYF. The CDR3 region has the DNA TGTGCCACCACCCCGGACACAGTGACTAGCGGGGTAGTGGCAGATACGCAGTATTTT.

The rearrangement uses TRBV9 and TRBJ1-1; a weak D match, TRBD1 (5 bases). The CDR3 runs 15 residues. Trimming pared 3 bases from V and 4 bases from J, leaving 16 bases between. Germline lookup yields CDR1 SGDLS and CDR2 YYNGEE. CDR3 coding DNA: TGTGCCAGCAGCGCGCCAAGGGACGGTCCCACTGAAGCTTTCTTT. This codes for CASSAPRDGPTEAFF.

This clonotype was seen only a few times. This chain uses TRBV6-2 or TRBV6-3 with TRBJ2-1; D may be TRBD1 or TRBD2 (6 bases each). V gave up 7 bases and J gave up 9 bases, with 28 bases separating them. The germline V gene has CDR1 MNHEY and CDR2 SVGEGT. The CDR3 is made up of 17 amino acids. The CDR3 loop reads CASTDPMGGGRMIEQFF. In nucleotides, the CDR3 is TGTGCCAGCACCGACCCGATGGGGGGCGGCCGGATGATTGAGCAGTTCTTC.

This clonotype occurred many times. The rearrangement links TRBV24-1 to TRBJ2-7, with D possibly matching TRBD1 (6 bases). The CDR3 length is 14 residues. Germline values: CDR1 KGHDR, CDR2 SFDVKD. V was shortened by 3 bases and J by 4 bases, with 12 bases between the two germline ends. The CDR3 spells CATSDPRDKYEQYV. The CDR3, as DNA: TGTGCCACCAGTGATCCCCGGGACAAATACGAGCAGTACGTC.

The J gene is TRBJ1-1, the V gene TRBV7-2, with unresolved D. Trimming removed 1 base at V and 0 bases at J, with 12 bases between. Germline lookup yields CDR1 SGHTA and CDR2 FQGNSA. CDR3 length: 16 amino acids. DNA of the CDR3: TGTGCCAGCAGCTTAGTTGGAGAAGTTGTGAACACTGAAGCTTTCTTT. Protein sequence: CASSLVGEVVNTEAFF.

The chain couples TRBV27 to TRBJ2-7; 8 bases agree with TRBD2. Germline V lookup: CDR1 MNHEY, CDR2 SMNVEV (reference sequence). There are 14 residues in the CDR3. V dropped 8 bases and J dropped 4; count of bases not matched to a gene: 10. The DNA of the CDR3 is TGTGCCAGCGGAGCCGGGGGGGCCTATTACGAGCAGTACGTC. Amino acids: CASGAGGAYYEQYV.

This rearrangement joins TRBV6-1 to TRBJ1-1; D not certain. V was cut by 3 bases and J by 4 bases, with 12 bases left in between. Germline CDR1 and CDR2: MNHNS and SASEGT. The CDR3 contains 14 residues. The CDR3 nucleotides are TGTGCCAGCAGTGAGTGGGTGGGTGGCACTGAAGCTTTCTTT. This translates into CASSEWVGGTEAFF.